This T cell receptor (beta chain) is drawn from a study of T cells in Graves' hyperthyroidism and ophthalmopathy. The CDR3 extends over 14 amino acids. Trimming at V came to 4 bases and at J to 5 bases, leaving 4 bases not matched to a gene. Germline V gene sequence: CDR1 MNHNS, CDR2 SASEGT. Notes on the study in general: The model forecast ophthalmopathy, anticipating it by a median about 7 months before onset.

Using RNA transcripts as the source, TCR beta CDR3 regions were amplified. Initially, a first-round RT-PCR of the TCR CDR3 employed the HTBI primer set. TCRdb redid the calling of the multiplex PCR reads with MiXCR, one entry per CDR3 protein. This sample has 600,000 to 900,000 distinct CDR3 sequences, with roughly 17% found just once. Diagnoses used clinical symptoms, serum thyroxine and TRAb, thyroid ultrasound and orbital computed tomography. The authors obtained PBMCs from roughly 10 ml of fresh peripheral blood. Turning to this clonotype: Its specificity is not known.

This chain joins TRBV6-1 and TRBJ1-3; 8 bases match TRBD1. The sequence was collected from a man between 18 and 35 years old with Graves' hyperthyroidism. Sequenced: blood. CDR3 nucleotides: TGTGCCAGCAGTGCAGGGGGCATAAGAAACACCATATATTTT. Translated: CASSAGGIRNTIYF.